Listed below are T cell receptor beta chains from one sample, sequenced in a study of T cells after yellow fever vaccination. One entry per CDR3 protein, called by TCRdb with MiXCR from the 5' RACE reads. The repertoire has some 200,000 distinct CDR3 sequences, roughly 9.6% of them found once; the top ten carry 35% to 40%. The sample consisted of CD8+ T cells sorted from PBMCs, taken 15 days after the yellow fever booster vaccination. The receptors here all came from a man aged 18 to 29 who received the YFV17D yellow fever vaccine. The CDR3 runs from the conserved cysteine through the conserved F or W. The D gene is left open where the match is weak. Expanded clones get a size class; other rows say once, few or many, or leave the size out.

CASSVPRDGPNYGYTF	TGTGCCAGCAGCGTCCCCCGGGACGGTCCTAACTATGGCTACACCTTC	TRBV9	TRBJ1-2	NA	NA
CASSLAAGEAGELFF	TGCGCCAGCAGCTTGGCAGCAGGGGAGGCCGGGGAGCTGTTTTTT	TRBV5-1	TRBJ2-2	few	NA
CASSFSSGVKETQYF	TGTGCCAGCAGTTTTTCTAGCGGGGTTAAAGAGACCCAGTACTTC	TRBV7-8	TRBJ2-5	NA	TRBD2
CASWDKEDRYNEQFF	TGTGCCAGCTGGGACAAAGAGGACAGATACAATGAGCAGTTCTTC	TRBV7-8	TRBJ2-1	few	NA
CASSPGAGPGEQYF	TGTGCCAGCAGCCCGGGGGCAGGGCCGGGCGAGCAGTACTTC	TRBV27	TRBJ2-7	NA	NA
CASSLSANYGYTF	TGTGCCAGCAGCCTAAGCGCTAACTATGGCTACACCTTC	TRBV27	TRBJ1-2	NA	NA
CASSSPEGQGTNEKLFF	TGCGCCAGCAGCTCGCCGGAGGGACAGGGAACTAATGAAAAACTGTTTTTT	TRBV5-1	TRBJ1-4	once	TRBD1
CSAAGDSSYEQYF	TGCAGTGCTGCGGGGGACAGCTCCTACGAGCAGTACTTC	TRBV20-1	TRBJ2-7	few	NA
CASSQGQGRATNEKLFF	TGTGCCAGCAGCCAAGGACAAGGGAGGGCAACTAATGAAAAACTGTTTTTT	TRBV4-2	TRBJ1-4	NA	NA
CASSSRTDPAHPYEQYF	TGTGCCAGCAGTTCTCGGACAGATCCGGCACATCCCTACGAGCAGTACTTC	TRBV27	TRBJ2-7	few	NA
CASSANWKTQYF	TGTGCCAGCAGTGCCAATTGGAAGACCCAGTACTTC	TRBV25-1	TRBJ2-5	few	NA
CASSQGLETQYF	TGCGCCAGCAGCCAAGGTTTAGAGACCCAGTACTTC	TRBV4-1	TRBJ2-5	many	NA
CASSLGTGTGETQYF	TGTGCCAGCAGCTTGGGGACAGGAACGGGGGAGACCCAGTACTTC	TRBV7-6	TRBJ2-5	few	TRBD1
CASSEGRTRPLHF	TGTGCCAGCAGTGAAGGCCGCACGAGGCCCCTCCACTTT	TRBV2	TRBJ1-6	NA	NA
CASSLAEEGYYGYTF	TGCGCCAGCAGCTTGGCCGAGGAGGGTTACTATGGCTACACCTTC	TRBV5-1	TRBJ1-2	NA	NA
CASSWRFYEQYF	TGTGCCAGCAGTTGGCGATTCTACGAGCAGTACTTC	TRBV28	TRBJ2-7	few	NA
CASSNPRGGSTDTQYF	TGTGCCAGCAGCAATCCCCGGGGGGGGAGCACAGATACGCAGTATTTT	TRBV21-1	TRBJ2-3	many	NA
CATSRVGSGYTQYF	TGTGCCACCAGCAGAGTTGGTAGCGGTTATACGCAGTATTTT	TRBV15	TRBJ2-3	many	NA
CASNLAGATTDTQYF	TGTGCCAGCAACCTGGCGGGGGCGACCACAGATACGCAGTATTTT	TRBV7-2	TRBJ2-3	few	NA
CASSFGAGVNQPQHF	TGTGCCAGCAGCTTTGGGGCAGGAGTCAATCAGCCCCAGCATTTT	TRBV7-2	TRBJ1-5	few	NA
CASSFGWTSLLF	TGTGCCAGCAGTTTTGGCTGGACAAGCCTTCTTTTC	TRBV6-2/TRBV6-3	TRBJ2-6	few	NA
CSAREGSGGYQETQYF	TGCAGTGCTAGAGAGGGTAGCGGGGGGTACCAAGAGACCCAGTACTTC	TRBV20-1	TRBJ2-5	few	TRBD2
CASSLVSNEKLFF	TGTGCCAGCAGCTTGGTTTCGAATGAAAAACTGTTTTTT	TRBV7-9	TRBJ1-4	NA	NA
CASSLGLAGASSYNEQFF	TGCGCCAGCAGCTTGGGACTAGCGGGGGCTAGCTCCTACAATGAGCAGTTCTTC	TRBV5-1	TRBJ2-1	many	TRBD2
CASSTLRAGGHNEQFF	TGTGCCAGCAGTACCCTGCGAGCGGGGGGCCACAATGAGCAGTTCTTC	TRBV6-2/TRBV6-3	TRBJ2-1	NA	TRBD2
CASSSAGGSYNEQFF	TGTGCCAGCAGTTCAGCGGGGGGCTCCTACAATGAGCAGTTCTTC	TRBV12-3/TRBV12-4	TRBJ2-1	few	TRBD2
CASSLSNRGTKAFF	TGTGCCAGCAGCCTTAGTAATAGGGGGACCAAAGCTTTCTTT	TRBV7-9	TRBJ1-1	few	NA
CAISGQGVEAFF	TGTGCCATCAGTGGACAGGGGGTTGAAGCTTTCTTT	TRBV10-3	TRBJ1-1	few	TRBD1
CASSPFPLTTSRTQYF	TGTGCCAGCTCACCATTTCCCTTAACCACCTCACGGACCCAGTACTTC	TRBV18	TRBJ2-5	few	NA
CASSQDGGSEKLFF	TGCGCCAGCAGCCAAGACGGGGGGAGTGAAAAACTGTTTTTT	TRBV4-3	TRBJ1-4	few	NA
CASAGQNSDEQFF	TGTGCCAGTGCGGGACAAAACTCGGATGAGCAGTTCTTC	TRBV19	TRBJ2-1	NA	NA
CASSPGQPYEQYF	TGTGCCAGCAGTCCGGGGCAACCCTACGAGCAGTACTTC	TRBV12-3/TRBV12-4	TRBJ2-7	many	NA
CASSKTTGAGTGELFF	TGTGCCAGCAGTAAAACGACAGGGGCGGGCACCGGGGAGCTGTTTTTT	TRBV27	TRBJ2-2	NA	TRBD1
CASSLWGGLGETQYF	TGTGCCAGCAGCTTATGGGGAGGGTTAGGAGAGACCCAGTACTTC	TRBV7-9	TRBJ2-5	few	TRBD2
CASYAGPTGVYYNEQFF	TGTGCCAGCTACGCGGGTCCAACGGGGGTATACTACAATGAGCAGTTCTTC	TRBV11-2	TRBJ2-1	NA	NA
CASSYSGSSGANVLTF	TGTGCCAGCAGTTACTCCGGCAGCTCTGGGGCCAACGTCCTGACTTTC	TRBV6-5	TRBJ2-6	NA	NA
CATSRPRSGGITDTQYF	TGTGCCACCAGCAGACCGCGGAGCGGGGGGATCACAGATACGCAGTATTTT	TRBV15	TRBJ2-3	NA	TRBD2
CASSSGGGRGYGYTF	TGTGCCAGCAGTTCCGGCGGAGGGCGAGGCTATGGCTACACCTTC	TRBV6-5	TRBJ1-2	many	NA
CASSFPTSGGETQYF	TGTGCCAGCAGTTTTCCGACTAGCGGGGGTGAGACCCAGTACTTC	TRBV12-3/TRBV12-4	TRBJ2-5	NA	TRBD2
CASSAYTGELFF	TGTGCCAGCAGTGCCTACACCGGGGAGCTGTTTTTT	TRBV28	TRBJ2-2	NA	NA
CAGSFSGSTGPQETQYF	TGTGCCGGCAGCTTTTCGGGCAGCACCGGGCCCCAAGAGACCCAGTACTTC	TRBV11-2	TRBJ2-5	NA	NA
CASSHRNTEAFF	TGCGCCAGCAGCCACCGGAACACTGAAGCTTTCTTT	TRBV4-3	TRBJ1-1	NA	NA
CASSQARLTNTEAFF	TGCGCCAGCAGCCAAGCAAGACTGACCAACACTGAAGCTTTCTTT	TRBV4-1	TRBJ1-1	few	NA
CSAIYEGTDTQYF	TGCAGTGCTATTTATGAGGGCACAGATACGCAGTATTTT	TRBV20-1	TRBJ2-3	few	NA
CASSRRTDPSNQPQHF	TGTGCCAGCAGTCGTCGGACAGACCCAAGCAATCAGCCCCAGCATTTT	TRBV6-1	TRBJ1-5	many	NA
CASSQPVGANVLTF	TGTGCCAGCAGCCAACCGGTAGGGGCCAACGTCCTGACTTTC	TRBV6-1	TRBJ2-6	few	NA
CASSLDEYNEQFF	TGCGCCAGCAGCTTGGACGAGTACAATGAGCAGTTCTTC	TRBV5-1	TRBJ2-1	NA	NA
CASSPLAGGGPYEQYF	TGTGCCAGCAGTCCCCTTGCAGGGGGTGGCCCCTACGAGCAGTACTTC	TRBV27	TRBJ2-7	many	TRBD1
CASGFTGFDETQYF	TGTGCCAGCGGCTTTACCGGGTTCGACGAGACCCAGTACTTC	TRBV5-6	TRBJ2-5	NA	NA
CSARDRGASRLNEQYF	TGCAGTGCTAGAGATAGGGGAGCGAGCCGACTCAACGAGCAGTACTTC	TRBV20-1	TRBJ2-7	NA	NA
CASSPGAGVNTEAFF	TGTGCCAGCAGCCCGGGAGCAGGGGTCAACACTGAAGCTTTCTTT	TRBV7-3	TRBJ1-1	NA	NA
CASLPHGGVSGANVLTF	TGTGCCAGCCTGCCACACGGGGGAGTCTCTGGGGCCAACGTCCTGACTTTC	TRBV2	TRBJ2-6	few	NA
CASSPPGTGSGELFF	TGTGCCAGCAGCCCGCCCGGGACAGGTTCCGGGGAGCTGTTTTTT	TRBV4-2	TRBJ2-2	few	TRBD1
CASSRGIFSGNTIYF	TGTGCCAGCAGTCGGGGGATATTCTCTGGAAACACCATATATTTT	TRBV27	TRBJ1-3	NA	NA
CASSLSRETRAFF	TGTGCCAGCAGTTTATCCCGGGAGACCCGGGCTTTCTTT	TRBV28	TRBJ1-1	many	NA